This T cell receptor beta chain is from a study of CD8+ T cells in alopecia areata. Peripheral blood samples and lesional scalp punch biopsies were obtained from alopecia areata patients. Sorted out of PBMCs were CD4+ T cells and CD8+ T cells. RNA was isolated and reverse transcribed to cDNA, the sequencing template. Some clones are missing from TCRdb's copy, which holds only in-frame ones; the method was immunoSEQ multiplex PCR. The repertoire holds under 65,000 clones, with 44% as singletons. This clone has a handful of counts. The length of the CDR3 is 14 residues. Trimming stripped 3 bases from V and 0 bases from J, with 8 bases between.

V and J are TRBV23-1 and TRBJ2-5; a possible D gene is TRBD1 (6 bases). TRBV23-1 is given ORF status, its function remaining uncertain. This clonotype was obtained from a human donor with alopecia areata. Sequences were obtained from NKG2D-low CD8+ T cells sorted from blood. DNA for the CDR3: TGCGCCAGCAGTCATAGGGACAACCAAGAGACCCAGTACTTC. It yields the protein CASSHRDNQETQYF.